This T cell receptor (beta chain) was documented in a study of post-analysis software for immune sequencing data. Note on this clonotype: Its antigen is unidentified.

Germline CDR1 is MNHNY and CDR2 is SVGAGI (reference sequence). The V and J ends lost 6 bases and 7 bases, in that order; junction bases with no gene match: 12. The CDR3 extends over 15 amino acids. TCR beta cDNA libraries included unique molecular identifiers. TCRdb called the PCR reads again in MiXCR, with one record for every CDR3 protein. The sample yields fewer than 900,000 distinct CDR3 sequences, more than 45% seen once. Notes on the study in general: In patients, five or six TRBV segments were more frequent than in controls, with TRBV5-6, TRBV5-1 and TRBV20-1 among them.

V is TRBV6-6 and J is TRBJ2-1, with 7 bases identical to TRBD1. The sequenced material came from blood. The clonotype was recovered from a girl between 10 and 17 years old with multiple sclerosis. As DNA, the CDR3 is TGTGCCAGCAGCCGACAGGGTACTACACTGAATGAGCAGTTCTTC. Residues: CASSRQGTTLNEQFF.